This T cell receptor (beta chain) was captured by sequencing in a study of blood T cell repertoires in COVID-19. Background on the study: Spain, Italy and the United States supplied samples that represented acute and convalescent COVID-19. The analysed material was cDNA or gDNA that came from T cells, B-cell-depleted T cells, or PBMCs.

The CDR3 is 15 residues long. The germline V gene has CDR1 MDHEN and CDR2 SYDVKM. The ends were cut back, 6 bases at V and 2 bases at J, with 14 bases in the middle. Seattle's cohort entered during active infection and was followed longitudinally. Original methodology: Scientists estimated how many nucleated cells there were by amplifying reference gene primers. Here immunoSEQ multiplex PCR was the method, and the copy in TCRdb shows in-frame clones only, minus some. V and J calls and clone size follow that table, whereas D and trimming were derived from the DNA. The data contain over 200,000 clones, roughly four fifths of them singletons.

This chain links TRBV28 with TRBJ1-3; possible D gene TRBD1, 5 bases. Sample: peripheral blood. The origin of this receptor is a woman aged 80 or over with COVID-19, enrolled during active disease. CDR3 loop: CASSTRQLAGNTIYF. The CDR3 DNA follows: TGTGCCAGCAGCACCAGACAGTTGGCTGGAAACACCATATATTTT.